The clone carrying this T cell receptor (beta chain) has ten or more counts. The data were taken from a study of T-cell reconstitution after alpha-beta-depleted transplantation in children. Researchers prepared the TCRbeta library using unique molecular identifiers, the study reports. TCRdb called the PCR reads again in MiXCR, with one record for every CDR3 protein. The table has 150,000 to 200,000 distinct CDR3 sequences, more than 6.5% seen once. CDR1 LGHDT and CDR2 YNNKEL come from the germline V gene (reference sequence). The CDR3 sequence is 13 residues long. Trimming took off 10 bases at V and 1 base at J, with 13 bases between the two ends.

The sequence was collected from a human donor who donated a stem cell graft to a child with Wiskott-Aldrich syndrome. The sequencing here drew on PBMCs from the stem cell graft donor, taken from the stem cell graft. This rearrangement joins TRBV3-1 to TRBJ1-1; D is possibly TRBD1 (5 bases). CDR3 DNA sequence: TGTGCCACCCTGGGACGCCCGAACACTGAAGCTTTCTTT. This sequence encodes CATLGRPNTEAFF.